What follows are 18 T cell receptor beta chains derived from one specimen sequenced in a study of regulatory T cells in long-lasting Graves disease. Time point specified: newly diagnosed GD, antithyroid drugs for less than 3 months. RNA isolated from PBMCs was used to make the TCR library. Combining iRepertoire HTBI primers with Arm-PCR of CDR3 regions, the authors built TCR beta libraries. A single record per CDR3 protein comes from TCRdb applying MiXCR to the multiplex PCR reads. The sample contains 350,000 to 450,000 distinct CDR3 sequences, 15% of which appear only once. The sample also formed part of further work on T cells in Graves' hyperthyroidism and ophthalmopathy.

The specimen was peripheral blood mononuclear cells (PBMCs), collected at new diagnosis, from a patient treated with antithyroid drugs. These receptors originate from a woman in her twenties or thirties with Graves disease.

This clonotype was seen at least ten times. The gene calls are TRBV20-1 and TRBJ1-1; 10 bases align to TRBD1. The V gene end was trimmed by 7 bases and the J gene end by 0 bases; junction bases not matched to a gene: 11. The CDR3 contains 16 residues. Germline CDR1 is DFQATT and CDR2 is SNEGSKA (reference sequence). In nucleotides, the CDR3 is TGCAGTGTTGTAGGACAGGGGGTCCAATTGAACACTGAAGCTTTCTTT. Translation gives CSVVGQGVQLNTEAFF.

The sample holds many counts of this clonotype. DNA of the CDR3: TGTGCCAGCAGCTCACCTGGGACTACCCAAGAGACCCAGTACTTC. Protein: CASSSPGTTQETQYF. The chain carries TRBV7-2 and TRBJ2-5; TRBD2 aligns across 7 bases. CDR3 length: 15 amino acids. Germline loops: CDR1 SGHTA, CDR2 FQGNSA. The V and J ends lost 4 bases and 1 base, in that order; junction bases with no gene match: 6.

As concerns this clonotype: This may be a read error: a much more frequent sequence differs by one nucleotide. The CDR3 is CASNLLAGLYNEQFF. The CDR3 DNA is TGTGCCAGCAACTTATTAGCGGGATTATACAATGAGCAGTTCTTC. This chain connects TRBV7-3 to TRBJ2-1; 8 nucleotides agree with TRBD2. The CDR3 runs 15 residues. Germline CDR1 reads SGHTA; CDR2 reads FQGTGA. Supplemented by reference TRBV7-3 and TRBJ2-1, the full variable domain reads GAGVSQTPSNKVTEKGKYVELRCDPISGHTALYWYRQSLGQGPEFLIYFQGTGAADDSGLPNDRFFAVRPEGSVSTLKIQRTERGDSAVYLCASNLLAGLYNEQFFGPGTRLTVL.

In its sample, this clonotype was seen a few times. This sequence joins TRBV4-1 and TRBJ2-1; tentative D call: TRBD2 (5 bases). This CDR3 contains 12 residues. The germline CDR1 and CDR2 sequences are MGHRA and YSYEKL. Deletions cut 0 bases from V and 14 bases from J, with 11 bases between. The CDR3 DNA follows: TGCGCCAGCAGCCAAGATCCGGGGTTAGAGTTCTTC. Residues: CASSQDPGLEFF.

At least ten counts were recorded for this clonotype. CDR3 amino acids: CASSYSTQGGYGYTF. In DNA form, the CDR3 reads TGTGCCAGCAGTTACTCCACCCAGGGCGGGTATGGCTACACCTTC. J is TRBJ1-2 and V is TRBV6-5; tentative D call: TRBD1 (5 bases). Germline V gene lookup returns CDR1 MNHEY and CDR2 SVGAGI. This CDR3 spans 15 amino acids. V was cut by 0 bases and J by 5 bases, with 13 bases left in between.

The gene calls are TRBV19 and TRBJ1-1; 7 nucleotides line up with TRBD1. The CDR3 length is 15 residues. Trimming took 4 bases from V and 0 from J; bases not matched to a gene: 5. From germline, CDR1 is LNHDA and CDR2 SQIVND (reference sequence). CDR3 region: CASSTLGQMNTEAFF. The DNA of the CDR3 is TGTGCCAGTAGTACCCTGGGACAGATGAACACTGAAGCTTTCTTT.

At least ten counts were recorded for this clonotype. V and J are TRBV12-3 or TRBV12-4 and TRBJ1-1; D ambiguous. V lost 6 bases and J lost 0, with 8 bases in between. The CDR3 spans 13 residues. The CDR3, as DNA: TGTGCCAGCAGCTCAGCCTTGAACACTGAAGCTTTCTTT. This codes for CASSSALNTEAFF.

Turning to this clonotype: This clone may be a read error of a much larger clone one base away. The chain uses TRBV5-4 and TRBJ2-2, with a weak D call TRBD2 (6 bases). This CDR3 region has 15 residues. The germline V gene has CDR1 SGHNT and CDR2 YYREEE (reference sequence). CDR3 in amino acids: CASKTDLASTGGLFF. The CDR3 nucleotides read TGTGCCAGCAAGACCGACCTCGCCTCCACCGGGGGGCTGTTTTTT.

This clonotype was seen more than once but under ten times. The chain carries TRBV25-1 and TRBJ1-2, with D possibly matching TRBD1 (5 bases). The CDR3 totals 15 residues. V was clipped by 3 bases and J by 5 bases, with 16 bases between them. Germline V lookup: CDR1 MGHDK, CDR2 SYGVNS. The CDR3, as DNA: TGTGCCAGCAGTGACTCAACTCAGGGTAGTTATGGCTACACCTTC. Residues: CASSDSTQGSYGYTF.

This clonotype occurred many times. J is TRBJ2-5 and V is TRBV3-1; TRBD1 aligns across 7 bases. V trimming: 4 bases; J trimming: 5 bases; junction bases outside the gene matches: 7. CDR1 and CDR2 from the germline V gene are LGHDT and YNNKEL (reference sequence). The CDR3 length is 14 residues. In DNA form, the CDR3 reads TGTGCCAGCAGCCGGGACAGTGGTTCCGAGACCCAGTACTTC. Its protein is CASSRDSGSETQYF.

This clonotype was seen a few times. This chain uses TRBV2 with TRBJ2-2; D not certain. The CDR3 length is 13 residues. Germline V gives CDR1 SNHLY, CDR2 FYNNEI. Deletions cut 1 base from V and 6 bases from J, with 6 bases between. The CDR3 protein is CASSEEGSGELFF. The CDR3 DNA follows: TGTGCCAGCAGTGAAGAGGGCTCCGGGGAGCTGTTTTTT.

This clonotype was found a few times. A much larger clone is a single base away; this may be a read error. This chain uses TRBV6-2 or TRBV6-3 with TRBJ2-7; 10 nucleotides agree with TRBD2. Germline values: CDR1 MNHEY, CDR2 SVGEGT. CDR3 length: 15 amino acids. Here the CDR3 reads CVSSYWASGSYEQYF. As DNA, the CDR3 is TGTGTCAGCAGTTACTGGGCTAGCGGGAGTTACGAGCAGTACTTC.

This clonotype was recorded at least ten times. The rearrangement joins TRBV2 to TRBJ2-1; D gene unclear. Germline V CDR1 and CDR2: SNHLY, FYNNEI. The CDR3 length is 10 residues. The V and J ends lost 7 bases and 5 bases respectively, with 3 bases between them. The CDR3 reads CASNDNEQFF. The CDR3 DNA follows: TGTGCCAGCAATGACAATGAGCAGTTCTTC.

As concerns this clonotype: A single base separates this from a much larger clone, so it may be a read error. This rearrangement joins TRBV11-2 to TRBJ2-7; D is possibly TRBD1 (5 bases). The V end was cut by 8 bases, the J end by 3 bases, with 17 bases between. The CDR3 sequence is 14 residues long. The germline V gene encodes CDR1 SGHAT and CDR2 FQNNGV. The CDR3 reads CASSQRQRSYEQYF. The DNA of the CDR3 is TGTGCCAGCTCACAGCGACAGAGAAGCTACGAGCAGTACTTC.

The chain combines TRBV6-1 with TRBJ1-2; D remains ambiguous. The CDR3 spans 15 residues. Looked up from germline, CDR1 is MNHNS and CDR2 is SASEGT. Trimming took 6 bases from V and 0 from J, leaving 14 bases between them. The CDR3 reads CASRPKQLANYGYTF. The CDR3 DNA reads TGTGCCAGCAGGCCAAAACAGCTAGCTAACTATGGCTACACCTTC.

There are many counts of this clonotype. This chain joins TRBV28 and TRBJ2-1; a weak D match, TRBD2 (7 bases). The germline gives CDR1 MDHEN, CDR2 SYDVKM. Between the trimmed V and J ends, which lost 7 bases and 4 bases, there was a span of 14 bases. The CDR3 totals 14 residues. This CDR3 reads CASTGGAAYNEQFF. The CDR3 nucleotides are TGTGCCAGCACTGGGGGGGCGGCATACAATGAGCAGTTCTTC.

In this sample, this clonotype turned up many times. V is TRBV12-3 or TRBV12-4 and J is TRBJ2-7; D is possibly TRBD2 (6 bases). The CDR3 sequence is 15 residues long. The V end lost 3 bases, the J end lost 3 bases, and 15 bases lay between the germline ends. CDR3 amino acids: CASSLGTDYDYEQYF. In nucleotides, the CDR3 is TGTGCCAGCAGTTTGGGGACTGACTACGACTACGAGCAGTACTTC.

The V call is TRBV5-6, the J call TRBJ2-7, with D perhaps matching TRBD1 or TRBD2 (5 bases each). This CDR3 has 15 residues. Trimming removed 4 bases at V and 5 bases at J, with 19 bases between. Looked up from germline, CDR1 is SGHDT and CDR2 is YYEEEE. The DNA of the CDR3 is TGTGCCAGCAGCCAAGCCCCGGGACGGCCCGACGAGCAGTACTTC. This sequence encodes CASSQAPGRPDEQYF.